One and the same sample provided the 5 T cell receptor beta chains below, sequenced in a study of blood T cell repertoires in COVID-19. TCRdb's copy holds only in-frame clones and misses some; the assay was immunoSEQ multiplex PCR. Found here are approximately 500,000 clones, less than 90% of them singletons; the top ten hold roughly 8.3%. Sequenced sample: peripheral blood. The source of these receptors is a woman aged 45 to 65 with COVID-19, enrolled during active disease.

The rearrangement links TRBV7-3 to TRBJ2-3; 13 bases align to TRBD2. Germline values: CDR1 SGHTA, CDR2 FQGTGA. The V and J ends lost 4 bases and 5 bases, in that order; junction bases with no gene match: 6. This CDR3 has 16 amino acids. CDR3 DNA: TGTGCCAGCAGCTCCCGGACTAGCGGGGGACAAGATACGCAGTATTTT. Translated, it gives CASSSRTSGGQDTQYF.

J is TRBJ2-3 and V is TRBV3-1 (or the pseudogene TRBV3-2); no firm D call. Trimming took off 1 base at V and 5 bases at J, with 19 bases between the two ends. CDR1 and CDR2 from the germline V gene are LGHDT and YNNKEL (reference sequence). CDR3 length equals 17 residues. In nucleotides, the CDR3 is TGTGCCAGCAGCCAAGGAGCCGTTGGAGTAGTGCAAGATACGCAGTATTTT. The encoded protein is CASSQGAVGVVQDTQYF.

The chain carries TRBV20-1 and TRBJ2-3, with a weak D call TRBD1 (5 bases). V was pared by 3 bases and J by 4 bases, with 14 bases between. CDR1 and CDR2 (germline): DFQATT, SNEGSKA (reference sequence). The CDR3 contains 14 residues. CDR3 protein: CSASGAPDADTQYF. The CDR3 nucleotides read TGCAGTGCTAGTGGGGCGCCTGACGCAGATACGCAGTATTTT.

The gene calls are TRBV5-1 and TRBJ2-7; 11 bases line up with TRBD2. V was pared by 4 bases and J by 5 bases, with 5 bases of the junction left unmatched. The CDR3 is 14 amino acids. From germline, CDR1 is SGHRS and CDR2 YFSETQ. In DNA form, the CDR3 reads TGCGCCAGCAGCCCGGGACTAGCGGAGAACGAGCAGTACTTC. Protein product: CASSPGLAENEQYF.

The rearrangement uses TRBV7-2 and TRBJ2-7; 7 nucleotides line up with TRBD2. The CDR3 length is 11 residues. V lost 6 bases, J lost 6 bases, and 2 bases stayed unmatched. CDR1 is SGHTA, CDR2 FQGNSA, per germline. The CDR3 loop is CASRAGFEQYF. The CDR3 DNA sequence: TGTGCCAGCAGAGCGGGGTTCGAGCAGTACTTC.